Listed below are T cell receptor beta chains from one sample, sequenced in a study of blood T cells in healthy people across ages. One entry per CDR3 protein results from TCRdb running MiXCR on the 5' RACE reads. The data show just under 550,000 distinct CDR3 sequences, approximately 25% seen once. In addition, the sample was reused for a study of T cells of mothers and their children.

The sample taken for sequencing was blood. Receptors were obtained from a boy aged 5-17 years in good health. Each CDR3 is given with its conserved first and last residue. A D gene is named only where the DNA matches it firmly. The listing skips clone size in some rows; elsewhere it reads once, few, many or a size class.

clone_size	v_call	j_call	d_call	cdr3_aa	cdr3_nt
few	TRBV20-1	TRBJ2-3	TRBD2	CSARLLADSTDTQYF	TGCAGTGCTAGATTACTAGCGGATAGCACAGATACGCAGTATTTT
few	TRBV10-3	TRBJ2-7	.	CAIGEGAAGYNEQYF	TGTGCCATCGGGGAGGGGGCGGCTGGTTACAATGAGCAGTACTTC
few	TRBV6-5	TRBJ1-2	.	CASTRGDMGGYTF	TGTGCCAGCACCCGCGGAGATATGGGAGGCTACACCTTC
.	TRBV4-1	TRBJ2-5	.	CASSQDLPVETQYF	TGCGCCAGCAGCCAAGATCTCCCGGTGGAGACCCAGTACTTC
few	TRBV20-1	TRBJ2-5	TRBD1	CSAFRDSEETQYF	TGCAGTGCATTCCGGGACAGTGAGGAGACCCAGTACTTC
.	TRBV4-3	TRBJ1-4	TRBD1	CASSSREGANEKLFF	TGCGCCAGCAGCTCCCGAGAGGGGGCTAACGAAAAACTGTTTTTT
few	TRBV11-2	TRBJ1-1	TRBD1	CASSPRTRGPTEAFF	TGTGCCAGCAGCCCTAGAACGAGGGGGCCTACTGAAGCTTTCTTT
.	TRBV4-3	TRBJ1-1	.	CASSQDIGPGWNTEAFF	TGCGCCAGCAGCCAAGATATAGGACCGGGATGGAACACTGAAGCTTTCTTT
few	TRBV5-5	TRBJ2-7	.	CASRFFSGTGTYEQYF	TGTGCCAGCAGATTTTTCTCCGGGACGGGGACCTACGAGCAGTACTTC
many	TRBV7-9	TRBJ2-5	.	CASSLTDQETQYF	TGTGCCAGCAGCTTAACGGACCAAGAGACCCAGTACTTC
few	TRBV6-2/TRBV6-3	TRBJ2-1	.	CASSYGQPPYNEQFF	TGTGCCAGCAGTTACGGACAGCCCCCCTACAATGAGCAGTTCTTC
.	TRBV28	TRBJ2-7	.	CASSFGAASYEQYF	TGTGCCAGCAGTTTCGGGGCGGCCTCCTACGAGCAGTACTTC
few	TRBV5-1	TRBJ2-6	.	CASSASGSSLLSGANVLTF	TGCGCCAGCAGCGCATCCGGGTCCTCCCTTCTCTCTGGGGCCAACGTCCTGACTTTC
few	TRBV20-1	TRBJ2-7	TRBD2	CSARLASGAYEQYF	TGCAGTGCTAGATTGGCTAGCGGGGCCTACGAGCAGTACTTC
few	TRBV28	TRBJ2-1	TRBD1	CASSSLGTAGRGSYNEQFF	TGTGCCAGCAGTTCCCTCGGGACAGCCGGGCGCGGCTCCTACAATGAGCAGTTCTTC
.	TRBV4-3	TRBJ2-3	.	CASSQGKQGTSTDTQYF	TGCGCCAGCAGCCAAGGGAAACAGGGAACTAGCACAGATACGCAGTATTTT
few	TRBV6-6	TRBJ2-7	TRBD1	CANPGRDRGIHEQYF	TGTGCCAACCCAGGCCGGGACAGGGGAATCCACGAGCAGTACTTC
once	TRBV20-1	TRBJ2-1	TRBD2	CSASGRTSGSSYNEQFF	TGCAGTGCTTCGGGGAGGACTAGCGGGAGCTCCTACAATGAGCAGTTCTTC
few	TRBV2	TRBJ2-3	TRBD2	CASNLGLAGAGDTQYF	TGTGCCAGCAACCTCGGACTAGCGGGTGCTGGCGATACGCAGTATTTT
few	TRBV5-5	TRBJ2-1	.	CASSTYRGGNEQFF	TGTGCCAGCAGCACATACAGGGGAGGGAATGAGCAGTTCTTC
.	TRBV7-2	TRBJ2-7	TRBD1	CASRVDRGNYEQYF	TGTGCCAGCAGAGTAGACAGGGGGAACTACGAGCAGTACTTC
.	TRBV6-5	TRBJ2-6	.	CASSHPTPGANVLTF	TGTGCCAGCAGCCATCCAACTCCTGGGGCCAACGTCCTGACTTTC
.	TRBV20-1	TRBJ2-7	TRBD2	CSARSGLAGGSSYEQYF	TGCAGTGCTAGATCAGGACTAGCGGGGGGGAGCTCCTACGAGCAGTACTTC